Listed here are 21 T cell receptor beta chains from one sample, sequenced in a study of T cell repertoires in cytomegalovirus infection (dated by TCRdb to the late 2010s). TCRdb names Illumina HiSeq 1500 as the instrument used. Through fastp at Q25 and MiXCR, TCRdb rebuilt clones from the public reads, retaining in-frame beta chains. Merged by CDR3 protein, the rows form single entries marked with the most common genes and DNA. The sample includes around 47,000 distinct CDR3 sequences, with less than 20% observed a single time. The ten biggest clones cover roughly 78% of the sample. Their recognized antigens are unknown. This sample's treatment or condition label indicates: in vitro stimulation with specific CMV peptide epitopes to enrich CMV-specific T cells. The sample was CD8+ T cells from cultured PBMCs, taken from culture after CMV antigen stimulation. These receptors originate from a human donor in good health (CMV status not recorded). Some clones in this sample may be carry-over from other donors' samples.

This clonotype was seen a handful of times. The chain recombines TRBV7-8 with TRBJ2-4; D might be TRBD1 or TRBD2, each matching 6 bases. The germline CDR1 and CDR2 sequences are SGHVS and FQNEAQ. V was clipped by 5 bases and J by 8 bases, with 16 bases between them. The CDR3 length is 14 residues. The CDR3 DNA sequence: TGTGCCAGCAGCCCGAGTGGGGGGCATGACATTCAGTACTTC. Translated, it gives CASSPSGGHDIQYF.

The table lists this clonotype with many counts. The J gene is TRBJ2-1, the V gene TRBV7-2, with TRBD2 identical over 10 bases. Germline trimming cut 1 base from V and 7 bases from J; bases unmatched to any gene: 4. Germline values: CDR1 SGHTA, CDR2 FQGNSA. The CDR3 extends over 15 amino acids. The CDR3 protein is CASSLVGTSVNEQFF. The CDR3, as DNA: TGTGCCAGCAGCTTAGTTGGGACTAGCGTTAATGAGCAGTTCTTC.

This clonotype was counted once. The V gene is TRBV6-2 or TRBV6-3, the J gene TRBJ2-1, with D possibly being TRBD2 (6 bases). CDR1 MNHEY and CDR2 SVGEGT come from the germline V gene. CDR3 size: 15 residues. The V end lost 7 bases, the J end lost 8 bases, and 21 bases lay between the germline ends. Written as DNA, the CDR3 is TGTGCCAGCACCCCAGGGCTGGAGGGGTCCCATGAGCAGTTCTTC. Its translation is CASTPGLEGSHEQFF.

The gene calls are TRBV7-6 and TRBJ2-3; 11 nucleotides match TRBD2. Germline V CDR1 and CDR2: SGHVS, FNYEAQ. The trim removed 6 bases at V and 6 bases at J, leaving 14 bases unmatched. This CDR3 is built from 17 residues. In nucleotides, the CDR3 is TGTGCCAGCAGTCACCCTTTTAGCGGGGGGGCCGACGATACGCAGTATTTT. Protein sequence: CASSHPFSGGADDTQYF.

V usage is TRBV7-9 and J usage is TRBJ1-5; TRBD1 aligns across 9 bases. The trim removed 5 bases at V and 7 bases at J, leaving 6 bases unmatched. Per germline, CDR1 SEHNR and CDR2 FQNEAQ (reference sequence). There are 14 residues in the CDR3. The CDR3 sequence: CASSLGQGSQPQHF. DNA for the CDR3: TGTGCCAGCAGCCTGGGACAGGGAAGCCAGCCCCAGCATTTT.

The chain carries TRBV4-1 and TRBJ1-2; D is unresolved. V was trimmed by 0 bases and J by 1 base, leaving 18 bases between them. The CDR3 runs 18 residues. Germline-derived CDR1 and CDR2 are MGHRA and YSYEKL. CDR3 region: CASSQDRELGLFNYGYTF. CDR3 bases: TGCGCCAGCAGCCAAGATCGGGAGCTTGGTCTATTTAACTATGGCTACACCTTC.

V is TRBV27 and J is TRBJ1-5, with D hard to call. This CDR3 is 12 amino acids long. Germline CDR1 is MNHEY and CDR2 is SMNVEV (reference sequence). This chain's CDR3 is CASSRPNQPQHF. The CDR3 DNA reads TGTGCAAGTAGCCGGCCCAATCAGCCCCAGCATTTT.

This clonotype was seen a handful of times. The CDR3, as DNA: TGTGCCACTTGTTTGGGTAGGGCGAACACTGAAGCTTTCTTT. Encoded protein: CATCLGRANTEAFF. V is TRBV6-5 and J is TRBJ1-1; D not certain. In germline, CDR1 is MNHEY, CDR2 SVGAGI. The CDR3 has 14 residues. The V end lost 10 bases, the J end lost 1 base, and 16 bases lay between the germline ends.

This clonotype came up a few times. The V gene is TRBV27, the J gene TRBJ2-1; TRBD2 matches at 10 bases. The CDR3 length is 15 residues. Germline V gene lookup returns CDR1 MNHEY and CDR2 SMNVEV (reference sequence). With 3 bases clipped from V and 5 bases from J, the junction kept 4 bases outside the gene matches. This CDR3 reads CASSFLGLANNEQFF. The CDR3 DNA reads as TGTGCCAGCAGTTTCTTGGGACTAGCGAACAATGAGCAGTTCTTC.

V and J are TRBV4-3 and TRBJ2-5; D perhaps matches TRBD2 (7 bases). This CDR3 spans 15 amino acids. The V and J ends lost 6 bases and 2 bases respectively, with 16 bases between them. Germline assignment: CDR1 LGHNA and CDR2 YSLEER. The CDR3 DNA follows: TGCGCCAGCAGTTGGGGGGGGGGCAGTCAAGAGACCCAGTACTTC. This translates into CASSWGGGSQETQYF.

V and J are TRBV6-6 and TRBJ2-1; 10 positions agree with TRBD2. This CDR3 spans 14 amino acids. The germline V gene has CDR1 MNHNY and CDR2 SVGAGI (reference sequence). The V gene end was trimmed by 7 bases and the J gene end by 6 bases; junction bases not matched to a gene: 6. The CDR3 protein is CASTLAGDSNEQFF. CDR3 bases: TGTGCCAGCACCCTAGCGGGGGACTCCAATGAGCAGTTCTTC.

The chain has TRBV9 and TRBJ2-1, with TRBD1 matching over 11 bases. Germline trimming cut 4 bases from V and 3 bases from J; bases unmatched to any gene: 3. The CDR3 runs to 15 residues. Germline V CDR1 and CDR2: SGDLS, YYNGEE. CDR3 nucleotide sequence: TGTGCCAGCAGCAGTGGGACAGGGGGCTACAATGAGCAGTTCTTC. It yields the protein CASSSGTGGYNEQFF.

The J gene is TRBJ1-4, the V gene TRBV6-5; unclear D gene. V lost 5 bases and J 7 bases, leaving 8 bases between the germline ends. Germline values: CDR1 MNHEY, CDR2 SVGAGI. The CDR3 has 12 amino acids. In DNA, the CDR3 is TGTGCCAGCAGTCAGAAAGGTGAAAAACTGTTTTTT. It specifies CASSQKGEKLFF.

In this sample, this clonotype turned up a few times. CDR3 in amino acids: CASSLKDRAEGNIQYF. CDR3 bases: TGTGCCAGCAGTTTGAAAGACAGGGCCGAGGGAAACATTCAGTACTTC. The gene calls are TRBV27 and TRBJ2-4, with 7 bases lining up with TRBD1. J was trimmed by 6 bases and V by 3 bases; bases with no gene match: 11. This CDR3 spans 16 amino acids. Germline-derived CDR1 and CDR2 are MNHEY and SMNVEV (reference sequence).

This clonotype has a handful of counts. J is TRBJ2-7 and V is TRBV6-2 or TRBV6-3, with TRBD2 matching 8 bases. The ends lost 1 base at V and 3 bases at J; junction bases unmatched: 17. The CDR3 is 19 residues long. The germline V gene has CDR1 MNHEY and CDR2 SVGEGT. The CDR3 is CASSYLSPREGQSRYEQYF. The CDR3 nucleotides read TGTGCCAGCAGTTACTTGAGTCCTCGGGAGGGCCAGTCCCGCTACGAGCAGTACTTC.

This clonotype was counted at least ten times. This chain links TRBV4-1 with TRBJ1-3; a weak D match, TRBD1 (6 bases). Germline V lookup: CDR1 MGHRA, CDR2 YSYEKL. The CDR3 covers 16 residues. The ends were cut back, 6 bases at V and 0 bases at J, with 15 bases in the middle. The CDR3 nucleotides are TGCGCCAGCAGAGGGACGGGACAACTCTCTGGAAACACCATATATTTT. Its translation is CASRGTGQLSGNTIYF.

The chain links TRBV4-1 to TRBJ2-3; D gene unclear. The germline V gene has CDR1 MGHRA and CDR2 YSYEKL. This CDR3 comprises 12 residues. The ends were cut back, 4 bases at V and 5 bases at J, with 7 bases in the middle. The CDR3 is CASSLAGDTQYF. CDR3 coding DNA: TGCGCCAGCAGCCTGGCCGGAGATACGCAGTATTTT.

The chain links TRBV2 to TRBJ2-7; D is perhaps TRBD1 or TRBD2 (5 bases each). The CDR3 consists of 12 residues. Germline values: CDR1 SNHLY, CDR2 FYNNEI. V dropped 6 bases and J dropped 2 bases, with 8 bases sitting between them. The CDR3 loop reads CASRRDPYEQYF. The CDR3 nucleotides read TGTGCCAGCAGGAGGGACCCCTACGAGCAGTACTTC.

This clonotype was recorded many times. This chain joins TRBV7-9 and TRBJ1-1; 8 bases fit TRBD1. V shed 3 bases and J 6 bases; nucleotides not matched to a gene: 15. Germline V gene lookup returns CDR1 SEHNR and CDR2 FQNEAQ (reference sequence). This CDR3 is built from 17 residues. CDR3 sequence (DNA): TGTGCCAGCAGCTTCCATGACTGGACAGGGAGCGGAGCTGAAGCTTTCTTT. This codes for CASSFHDWTGSGAEAFF.

This clonotype has only a few counts. The rearrangement links TRBV7-9 to TRBJ2-7; the D gene could be TRBD1 or TRBD2 (5 bases each). The CDR3 runs 14 residues. The germline gives CDR1 SEHNR, CDR2 FQNEAQ (reference sequence). The V end was cut by 5 bases, the J end by 3 bases, with 14 bases between. Here the CDR3 reads CASSPGDGIYEQYF. The CDR3 DNA reads as TGTGCCAGCAGCCCCGGGGACGGTATCTACGAGCAGTACTTC. The entire variable domain, with the rest obtained from reference TRBV7-9 and TRBJ2-7, is as follows: DTGVSQNPRHKITKRGQNVTFRCDPISEHNRLYWYRQTLGQGPEFLTYFQNEAQLEKSRLLSDRFSAERPKGSFSTLEIQRTEQGDSAMYLCASSPGDGIYEQYFGPGTRLTVT.

This chain uses TRBV10-3 with TRBJ2-6, with D unclear. CDR1 is ENHRY and CDR2 is SYGVKD in the germline V gene. The CDR3 is made up of 15 amino acids. V was clipped by 2 bases and J by 3 bases, with 8 bases between them. The CDR3 DNA sequence: TGTGCCATCAGTGAGCCCTCCGATGGGGCCAACGTCCTGACTTTC. This gives the protein CAISEPSDGANVLTF.